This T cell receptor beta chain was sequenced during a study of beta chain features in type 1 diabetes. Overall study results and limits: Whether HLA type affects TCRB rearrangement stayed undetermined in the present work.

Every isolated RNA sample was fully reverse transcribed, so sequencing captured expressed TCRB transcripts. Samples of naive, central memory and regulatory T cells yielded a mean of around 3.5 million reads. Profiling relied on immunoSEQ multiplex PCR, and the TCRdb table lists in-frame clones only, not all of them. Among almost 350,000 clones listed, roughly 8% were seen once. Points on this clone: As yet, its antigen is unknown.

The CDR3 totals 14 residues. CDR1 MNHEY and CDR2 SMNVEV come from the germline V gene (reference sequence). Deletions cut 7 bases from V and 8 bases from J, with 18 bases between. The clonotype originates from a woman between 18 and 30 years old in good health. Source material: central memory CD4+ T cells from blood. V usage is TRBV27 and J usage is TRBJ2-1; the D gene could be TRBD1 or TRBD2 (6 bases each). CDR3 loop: CASMTRNREDEQFF. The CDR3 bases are TGTGCCAGCATGACCCGGAACAGGGAGGATGAGCAGTTCTTC.